The table lists the clone carrying this TCR beta chain with a few counts. What it binds is unknown. This sample is part of a study of cytomegalovirus exposure and HLA in healthy donors. Study outcomes and limitations: Researchers left out some V segments, among them TRBV6-2 and TRBV6-3, as indistinguishable. Within an earlier analysis, most TCR beta V segments proved productive either about 90% or about 30% of the time. Cytomegalovirus association was assigned to 170 or so TCR beta chains. A further, later analysis showed that HLA-associated TCR beta chains (compared with equally common others) were more clonally expanded.

PCR was performed using 60 Vbeta and 13 Jbeta primers. Sequenced by immunoSEQ multiplex PCR; TCRdb stores in-frame clones only, minus some. This table holds about 57,000 clones, about 83% found once. Unmatched junction bases numbered 2, after V lost 0 bases and J lost 3 bases. CDR1 MNHNY and CDR2 SVGAGI come from the germline V gene (reference sequence). The CDR3 is 14 residues long. Material: PBMCs. The source of this sequence is a man under 40 in good health and CMV-seronegative. The gene calls are TRBV6-6 and TRBJ2-7; TRBD1 agrees at 7 bases. The CDR3 DNA follows: TGTGCCAGCAGTTACTCTGGGACAGACTACGAGCAGTACTTC. Protein: CASSYSGTDYEQYF.